The sequence of this T cell receptor (beta chain) was determined in a study of CD8 T cells in ankylosing spondylitis. Study-level findings and limits: The clones that were linked to disease were reported to be significantly enriched in matched synovial fluid samples from ankylosing spondylitis patients. Seven or eight highly homologous variants formed a TCR beta motif that appeared characteristic of ankylosing spondylitis blood.

The germline gives CDR1 MNHNS, CDR2 SASEGT. V shed 5 bases and J 4 bases; nucleotides not matched to a gene: 8. The CDR3 has 16 residues. TCRdb itself ran the 5' RACE reads through MiXCR, one entry per CDR3 protein. This table holds some 300,000 distinct CDR3 sequences, 20% to 25% found once. Remarks on this clonotype: Its antigen is as yet unknown.

This sequence was found in a female donor with ankylosing spondylitis or in good health (not recorded which). The V call is TRBV6-1, the J call TRBJ2-5, with TRBD2 matching over 12 bases. Sequenced: blood, either unsorted or a sorted T cell fraction (not recorded which). The chain's CDR3 is CASSRRLAGVSETQYF. As DNA, the CDR3 is TGTGCCAGCAGTCGTCGACTAGCGGGAGTATCAGAGACCCAGTACTTC.